This TCR beta chain was found in a study of shared T cell receptors in the human thymus. With 0 bases clipped from V and 7 bases from J, the junction kept 5 bases outside the gene matches. CDR3 length equals 15 residues. CDR1 LGHNA and CDR2 YSLEER come from the germline V gene. Data came from immunoSEQ multiplex PCR; TCRdb stores just in-frame clones and leaves some out. The table records over 65,000 clones, about 95% of them present only once. This rearrangement joins TRBV4-3 to TRBJ1-4, with 7 bases identical to TRBD1. Specimen: thymocytes. This TCR was recovered from a human donor. This CDR3 reads CASSQDRGATEKLFF. CDR3 DNA: TGCGCCAGCAGCCAAGACAGGGGGGCAACTGAAAAACTGTTTTTT.